The present TCR beta chain was sequenced within a study of vaccination and CD4 T cells after COVID-19. At the level of the study: Controls used CEFX viral epitopes (positive), HIV-1 Nef peptides (negative), or no peptide.

Stated treatment: approximately nine-day PBMC culture with coronavirus spike peptide pools or control peptides (ViraFEST assay). In regard to this clonotype: What it binds is not known.

CDR1 and CDR2 from the germline V gene are SNHLY and FYNNEI. V shed 8 bases and J 5 bases; nucleotides not matched to a gene: 5. The CDR3 runs 14 residues. Sequenced with the Oncomine TCR Beta short-read assay was DNA taken from cultured CD4+ T cells. MiXCR was run by TCRdb on the PCR reads, yielding one entry per CDR3 protein. The sample has 12,000 or so distinct CDR3 sequences; 55% to 75% are singletons. The rearrangement links TRBV2 to TRBJ2-1, with 11 bases aligning to TRBD2. Input material: CD4+ T cells from blood, cultured in vitro. The sequence came from a human donor who had recovered from COVID-19. CDR3 bases: TGTGCCAGCGGGAAACTAGCGGGGGACAATGAGCAGTTCTTC. Translated, it gives CASGKLAGDNEQFF.